These 31 T cell receptor beta chains were all obtained from the same sample, sequenced in a study of beta chain features in type 1 diabetes. Expressed TCRB transcripts were sequenced because the entire RNA isolate underwent reverse transcription. Clones were read by immunoSEQ multiplex PCR, and TCRdb kept only the in-frame ones, dropping some. The sample has hundreds of thousands of clones, over 65% seen once; the top ten hold about 0.051%. Sequenced sample: naive CD4+ T cells from blood. All receptors come from a man between 25 and 39 years old in good health.

The rearrangement links TRBV14 to TRBJ2-4; no clear D. The CDR3 consists of 11 residues. Per the germline V gene, CDR1 is SGHDN and CDR2 is FVKESK. Trimming stripped 4 bases from V and 6 bases from J, with 4 bases between. CDR3 DNA sequence: TGTGCCAGCAGCCCGGGAAACATTCAGTACTTC. It yields the protein CASSPGNIQYF.

This clone showed up just a few times. The V call is TRBV5-1, the J call TRBJ2-1; perhaps TRBD2 as D (6 bases). The CDR3 is 14 residues long. V lost 4 bases and J 9 bases, leaving 17 bases between the germline ends. Germline V CDR1 and CDR2: SGHRS, YFSETQ. The CDR3 DNA reads TGCGCCAGCAGCCAGACTAGGCAGGGCGGTGAGCAGTTCTTC. Its translation is CASSQTRQGGEQFF. The full variable domain, its missing parts supplied by reference TRBV5-1 and TRBJ2-1, is KAGVTQTPRYLIKTRGQQVTLSCSPISGHRSVSWYQQTPGQGLQFLFEYFSETQRNKGNFPGRFSGRQFSNSRSEMNVSTLELGDSALYLCASSQTRQGGEQFFGPGTRLTVL.

This chain joins TRBV11-2 and TRBJ2-3; D is undetermined. Germline assignment: CDR1 SGHAT and CDR2 FQNNGV. Deletions cut 5 bases from V and 7 bases from J, with 7 bases between. This CDR3 has 11 residues. CDR3 nucleotides: TGTGCCAGCAGCCAAGTGTATACGCAGTATTTT. Translated, it gives CASSQVYTQYF.

The chain links TRBV29-1 to TRBJ1-2; D remains unclear. Germline CDR1 is SQVTM and CDR2 is ANQGSEA. V was clipped by 1 base and J by 4 bases, with 13 bases between them. The CDR3 has 14 residues. The CDR3 DNA is TGCAGCGTTGAAGGGAGGGCAGCCTCCTATGGCTACACCTTC. Translating gives CSVEGRAASYGYTF.

J is TRBJ2-5 and V is TRBV10-3; TRBD1 matches 8 bases. The CDR3 runs 15 residues. Germline values: CDR1 ENHRY, CDR2 SYGVKD. With V trimmed by 4 bases and J by 2 bases, 6 bases remained unmatched. The CDR3 spells CAISGVRGPQETQYF. The CDR3 DNA sequence: TGTGCCATCAGTGGGGTCAGGGGGCCTCAAGAGACCCAGTACTTC.

Worth noting for this clone: The sample contains more than one DNA sequence encoding this CDR3. The rearrangement links TRBV30 to TRBJ2-7; D might be TRBD2 (5 bases). CDR3 length equals 12 residues. Germline CDR1 GTSNPN, CDR2 SVGIG (reference sequence). V was pared by 0 bases and J by 5 bases, with 8 bases between. CDR3 sequence: CAWSVRGDEQYF. The CDR3 DNA follows: TGTGCCTGGAGTGTACGGGGAGACGAGCAGTACTTC.

The rearrangement links TRBV7-9 to TRBJ2-3; D perhaps matches TRBD1 (6 bases). Looked up from germline, CDR1 is SEHNR and CDR2 is FQNEAQ (reference sequence). V lost 1 base, J lost 1 base, and 12 bases lay in between. The CDR3 loop spans 16 amino acids. CDR3 sequence: CASSLGSGHRTDTQYF. The CDR3 DNA follows: TGTGCCAGCAGCTTAGGATCGGGACATCGCACAGATACGCAGTATTTT.

J is TRBJ2-2 and V is TRBV7-2, with unresolved D. The CDR3 extends over 13 amino acids. CDR1 and CDR2 from the germline V gene are SGHTA and FQGNSA. Trimming removed 2 bases from V and 6 bases from J, with 7 bases in between. The DNA of the CDR3 is TGTGCCAGCAGCTTACGGCTCGCCGGGGAGCTGTTTTTT. It is translated as CASSLRLAGELFF.

This clone was counted once. The rearrangement links TRBV13 to TRBJ2-7; D perhaps matches TRBD1 (5 bases). Between the trimmed V and J ends, which lost 5 bases and 2 bases, there was a span of 19 bases. The germline CDR1 and CDR2 sequences are PRHDT and FYEKMQ (reference sequence). This CDR3 is 16 amino acids long. CDR3 residues: CASSPPLSDKTYEQYF. As DNA, the CDR3 is TGTGCCAGCAGCCCACCCTTATCGGACAAGACCTACGAGCAGTACTTC.

The chain couples TRBV5-1 to TRBJ1-2; 7 bases are a match to TRBD1. The germline CDR1 and CDR2 sequences are SGHRS and YFSETQ. There are 12 residues in the CDR3. V gave up 4 bases and J gave up 6 bases; unmatched junction bases: 3. CDR3 sequence reads: CASSHGQDGYTF. CDR3 sequence (DNA): TGCGCCAGCAGCCACGGACAGGATGGCTACACCTTC.

This clone was observed a few times. The chain carries TRBV30 and TRBJ2-7, with 12 positions matching TRBD2. From germline, CDR1 is GTSNPN and CDR2 SVGIG (reference sequence). CDR3 length: 16 amino acids. With V trimmed by 2 bases and J by 5 bases, 10 bases remained unmatched. In DNA, the CDR3 is TGTGCCTGGAGTCCCACCTGGACTAGCGGGACTCACGAGCAGTACTTC. It translates to CAWSPTWTSGTHEQYF.

V and J are TRBV7-6 and TRBJ2-5, with TRBD1 matching 8 bases. Looked up from germline, CDR1 is SGHVS and CDR2 is FNYEAQ. After removal of 1 base from V and 4 bases from J, the junction contained 14 bases not matched to a gene. This CDR3 comprises 18 residues. This CDR3 is CASSLVPRTGIMTETQYF. As DNA, the CDR3 is TGTGCCAGCAGCTTAGTTCCCCGGACAGGGATAATGACAGAGACCCAGTACTTC.

The chain has TRBV14 and TRBJ2-4; 13 bases map to TRBD2. V lost 6 bases and J lost 3; bases outside the gene matches: 5. This CDR3 has 16 amino acids. CDR1 and CDR2 from the germline V gene are SGHDN and FVKESK. CDR3 in DNA: TGTGCCAGCAGTCGACTAGCGGGGGGCGGCAAAAACATTCAGTACTTC. Translated, it gives CASSRLAGGGKNIQYF.

The rearrangement links TRBV11-2 to TRBJ2-3; a weak D match, TRBD1 (5 bases). This CDR3 spans 14 amino acids. Germline values: CDR1 SGHAT, CDR2 FQNNGV. V dropped 4 bases and J dropped 5 bases, with 13 bases sitting between them. The CDR3 bases are TGTGCCAGCAGCTCCCAGGGTCCGCTAGATACGCAGTATTTT. Protein: CASSSQGPLDTQYF. Full variable domain (rest looked up from reference TRBV11-2 and TRBJ2-3): EAGVAQSPRYKIIEKRQSVAFWCNPISGHATLYWYQQILGQGPKLLIQFQNNGVVDDSQLPKDRFSAERLKGVDSTLKIQPAKLEDSAVYLCASSSQGPLDTQYFGPGTRLTVL.

The chain couples TRBV13 to TRBJ2-7, with D maybe TRBD2 (6 bases). V was clipped by 5 bases and J by 2 bases, with 13 bases between them. CDR1 and CDR2 (germline): PRHDT, FYEKMQ (reference sequence). This CDR3 has 14 amino acids. CDR3 sequence (DNA): TGTGCCAGCAGCCCTTCTTCGGGGGCCTACGAGCAGTACTTC. Protein product: CASSPSSGAYEQYF.

This chain links TRBV5-1 with TRBJ2-7; tentative D call: TRBD1 (6 bases). This CDR3 contains 14 residues. Germline-derived CDR1 and CDR2 are SGHRS and YFSETQ. Trimming removed 4 bases at V and 3 bases at J, with 14 bases between. The CDR3 region has the DNA TGCGCCAGCAGCCTCCTTGGACAGCTCTACGAGCAGTACTTC. This translates into CASSLLGQLYEQYF.

In this sample, this clone turned up a few times. V and J are TRBV18 and TRBJ1-1; the match to TRBD1 covers 7 bases. The CDR3 has 15 residues. V lost 2 bases to trimming and J lost 5 bases; unmatched junction nucleotides: 8. Germline V gene lookup returns CDR1 KGHSH and CDR2 LQKENI. The DNA for the CDR3 is TGTGCCAGCTCACCAGTAGGAGGGGGCGAAACTGAAGCTTTCTTT. This gives the protein CASSPVGGGETEAFF.

The V and J genes are TRBV27 and TRBJ2-6; D unclear. This CDR3 is built from 13 residues. V lost 3 bases and J lost 4, with 4 bases in between. Germline-derived CDR1 and CDR2 are MNHEY and SMNVEV (reference sequence). CDR3 sequence reads: CASSLKGANVLTF. In DNA, the CDR3 is TGTGCCAGCAGTTTGAAAGGGGCCAACGTCCTGACTTTC.

The V call is TRBV2, the J call TRBJ2-3, with a possible D match to TRBD2 (5 bases). The CDR3 has 16 residues. With 0 bases removed from V and 0 bases from J, the gap between germline ends came to 10 bases. The V gene's germline CDR1 is SNHLY and CDR2 FYNNEI. Here the CDR3 DNA reads TGTGCCAGCAGTGAAGCGGGCGGGCCCAGCACAGATACGCAGTATTTT. It specifies CASSEAGGPSTDTQYF.

V is TRBV30 and J is TRBJ2-7; TRBD1 might be the D (6 bases). Germline CDR1 is GTSNPN and CDR2 is SVGIG (reference sequence). This CDR3 has 15 amino acids. V was shortened by 3 bases and J by 2 bases, with 17 bases between the two germline ends. CDR3: CAWSATQGFTYEQYF. The CDR3 DNA reads TGTGCCTGGAGCGCCACTCAGGGGTTTACCTACGAGCAGTACTTC.

The chain uses TRBV18 and TRBJ1-2, with TRBD1 matching over 7 bases. J was trimmed by 3 bases and V by 2 bases; bases with no gene match: 0. The germline V gene encodes CDR1 KGHSH and CDR2 LQKENI. This CDR3 contains 13 residues. CDR3 residues: CASSPGQDYGYTF. DNA for the CDR3: TGTGCCAGCTCACCAGGACAGGACTATGGCTACACCTTC.

J is TRBJ1-2 and V is TRBV29-1; D remains unclear. CDR1 and CDR2 from the germline V gene are SQVTM and ANQGSEA. With 3 bases removed from V and 4 bases from J, the gap between germline ends came to 6 bases. The CDR3 totals 11 residues. The CDR3 DNA sequence: TGCAGCGTTGACGGGCTCTATGGCTACACCTTC. Translation: CSVDGLYGYTF.

This clone was seen a handful of times. This chain joins TRBV29-1 and TRBJ2-3; D call uncertain. This CDR3 comprises 16 residues. The V end lost 5 bases, the J end lost 2 bases, and 20 bases lay between the germline ends. Germline-derived CDR1 and CDR2 are SQVTM and ANQGSEA. CDR3 residues: CSVKGISSRLTDTQYF. The CDR3 DNA reads TGCAGCGTTAAAGGGATTAGCTCCAGACTCACAGATACGCAGTATTTT.

V is TRBV15 and J is TRBJ2-1; no reliable D call. V lost 0 bases and J lost 5, with 5 bases in between. The CDR3 covers 13 residues. Germline V gene sequence: CDR1 LNHNV, CDR2 YYDKDF (reference sequence). CDR3 in amino acids: CATSREVNNEQFF. The CDR3, as DNA: TGTGCCACCAGCAGAGAGGTAAACAATGAGCAGTTCTTC.

The gene calls are TRBV7-2 and TRBJ2-3; D call uncertain. The V gene lost 1 base and the J gene lost 10 bases, with 15 bases spanning the gap. Germline V gene sequence: CDR1 SGHTA, CDR2 FQGNSA. This CDR3 comprises 14 residues. CDR3 DNA sequence: TGTGCCAGCAGCTTAGACAAGGCGCTGGTATCGCAGTATTTT. This gives the protein CASSLDKALVSQYF.

The gene calls are TRBV7-2 and TRBJ2-3; no clear D. The CDR3 runs 12 residues. V lost 2 bases and J lost 8, with 8 bases in between. Per the germline V gene, CDR1 is SGHTA and CDR2 is FQGNSA. The CDR3 bases are TGTGCCAGCAGCTTACAGGCACCTACGCAGTATTTT. Encoded protein: CASSLQAPTQYF.

The CDR3 region has the DNA TGTGCCATCAGTGAGTCCGTGGTTCGGTACGAGCAGTACTTC. It codes for CAISESVVRYEQYF. The rearrangement links TRBV10-3 to TRBJ2-7; D not certain. The germline V and J ends were trimmed by 0 bases and 4 bases, with 10 bases remaining between them. Germline CDR1 and CDR2: ENHRY and SYGVKD. The CDR3 loop spans 14 amino acids.

CDR3: CATSRGGTKAFF. CDR3 sequence (DNA): TGTGCCACCAGCAGAGGTGGGACAAAAGCTTTCTTT. This chain uses TRBV15 with TRBJ1-1; perhaps TRBD1 as D (6 bases). The V end was cut by 1 base, the J end by 9 bases, with 9 bases between. The germline gives CDR1 LNHNV, CDR2 YYDKDF (reference sequence). This CDR3 is built from 12 residues.

The V gene is TRBV11-2, the J gene TRBJ2-7, with 12 bases lining up with TRBD2. The CDR3 sequence is 16 residues long. The germline CDR1 and CDR2 sequences are SGHAT and FQNNGV. V was pared by 3 bases and J by 1 base, with 4 bases of the junction left unmatched. CDR3 in amino acids: CASSFWTSGVSYEQYF. CDR3 nucleotide sequence: TGTGCCAGCAGCTTCTGGACTAGCGGGGTGTCCTACGAGCAGTACTTC.

The J gene is TRBJ2-3, the V gene TRBV5-1; 9 bases align to TRBD1. The CDR3 sequence is 15 residues long. Trimming took 10 bases from V and 2 from J; bases not matched to a gene: 11. Germline V gene sequence: CDR1 SGHRS, CDR2 YFSETQ. The CDR3 DNA is TGCGCCTCCCAAACAGGGGGCACCTACACAGATACGCAGTATTTT. Translation: CASQTGGTYTDTQYF.

The J gene is TRBJ2-7, the V gene TRBV25-1; possible D gene TRBD2, 5 bases. CDR3 size: 15 residues. Trimming removed 5 bases at V and 2 bases at J, with 16 bases between. Germline-derived CDR1 and CDR2 are MGHDK and SYGVNS. The CDR3 here is CASSSGAEVAYEQYF. The CDR3 nucleotides read TGTGCCAGCAGTTCGGGTGCGGAGGTTGCCTACGAGCAGTACTTC.